This entry lists 18 T cell receptor beta chains sequenced from one sample in a study of blood T cell repertoires in COVID-19. Sequencing used immunoSEQ multiplex PCR; TCRdb keeps in-frame clones, though not all of them. Of about 210,000 clones listed, around 83% were seen once; the top ten hold less than 5.5%. The source material was peripheral blood. Receptors originate from a woman of 80 years or more with acute or convalescent COVID-19.

This clone came up a few times. V and J are TRBV27 and TRBJ1-2; 9 positions agree with TRBD1. The CDR3 is made up of 15 amino acids. Germline CDR1 reads MNHEY; CDR2 reads SMNVEV (reference sequence). The junction had 10 bases not matched to a gene; V was cut back by 5 bases and J by 6 bases. CDR3 amino acids: CASSRPGQGWDGYTF. As DNA, the CDR3 is TGTGCCAGCAGTAGGCCGGGACAGGGATGGGATGGCTACACCTTC.

The sample holds one count of this clone. V usage is TRBV4-1 and J usage is TRBJ2-3; TRBD2 matches 10 bases. V was pared by 1 base and J by 2 bases, with 18 bases of the junction left unmatched. CDR1 and CDR2 from the germline V gene are MGHRA and YSYEKL. This CDR3 spans 21 amino acids. The CDR3 DNA follows: TGCGCCAGCAGCCAAGGGGGCCCTCGAGGCCAACTAGCGGGAAACACAGATACGCAGTATTTT. Translation gives CASSQGGPRGQLAGNTDTQYF.

This clone was observed once. DNA of the CDR3: TGTGCCAGCAGTTCCATATTACAGGGTAATGAGCAGTTCTTC. Amino acids: CASSSILQGNEQFF. The chain employs TRBV6-5 and TRBJ2-1; a weak D match, TRBD1 (6 bases). The V and J ends lost 4 bases and 7 bases respectively, with 14 bases between them. This CDR3 has 14 residues. CDR1 is MNHEY, CDR2 SVGAGI, per germline.

The chain combines TRBV18 with TRBJ1-4; no clear D. Between the trimmed V and J ends, which lost 2 bases and 7 bases, there was a span of 11 bases. The germline V gene has CDR1 KGHSH and CDR2 LQKENI. There are 14 residues in the CDR3. The CDR3 region has the DNA TGTGCCAGCTCACCATCCGGGTCGGGTGAAAAACTGTTTTTT. Its protein product is CASSPSGSGEKLFF.

The chain carries TRBV2 and TRBJ1-2; D perhaps matches TRBD1 (5 bases). Trimming stripped 5 bases from V and 1 base from J, with 11 bases between. Germline assignment: CDR1 SNHLY and CDR2 FYNNEI. The CDR3 is made up of 14 amino acids. The CDR3 spells CASSSQGINYGYTF. Here the CDR3 DNA reads TGTGCCAGCAGTTCCCAGGGTATTAACTATGGCTACACCTTC.

The V gene is TRBV6-5, the J gene TRBJ1-6, with 8 positions matching TRBD1. CDR3 length equals 15 residues. Germline values: CDR1 MNHEY, CDR2 SVGAGI. The V gene end was trimmed by 0 bases and the J gene end by 7 bases; junction bases not matched to a gene: 2. The CDR3 sequence: CASSYSRQGNSPLHF. The CDR3, as DNA: TGTGCCAGCAGTTACTCGAGACAGGGGAATTCACCCCTCCACTTT.

Comments on this clone: Other DNA sequences in this specimen translate into the identical CDR3. The chain employs TRBV5-1 and TRBJ1-5; no reliable D call. CDR1 is SGHRS, CDR2 YFSETQ, per germline. The CDR3 covers 14 residues. V was shortened by 0 bases and J by 2 bases, with 6 bases between the two germline ends. The CDR3 DNA reads TGCGCCAGCAGCTTGGAAGGAGGCAATCAGCCCCAGCATTTT. It codes for CASSLEGGNQPQHF.

This clone came up a few times. V gene TRBV2 combines with J gene TRBJ2-7; 12 bases fit TRBD2. V gave up 6 bases and J gave up 6 bases; unmatched junction bases: 6. In germline, CDR1 is SNHLY, CDR2 FYNNEI. CDR3 length: 14 residues. This chain's CDR3 is CASRGLAGMVEQYF. CDR3 in DNA: TGTGCCAGCAGAGGACTAGCGGGAATGGTCGAGCAGTACTTC.

The rearrangement links TRBV6-2 or TRBV6-3 to TRBJ1-5; no firm D call. Germline lookup yields CDR1 MNHEY and CDR2 SVGEGT. Deletions cut 2 bases from V and 6 bases from J, with 14 bases between. The CDR3 consists of 15 residues. The CDR3 spells CASSYTPVRLQPQHF. CDR3 bases: TGTGCCAGCAGTTACACCCCAGTCAGGCTTCAGCCCCAGCATTTT.

V is TRBV2 and J is TRBJ2-2; 12 bases agree with TRBD1. The CDR3 is made up of 19 amino acids. Germline assignment: CDR1 SNHLY and CDR2 FYNNEI. After removal of 4 bases from V and 7 bases from J, the junction contained 16 bases not matched to a gene. CDR3 sequence reads: CASSAPQGDRGLRNGELFF. The CDR3 DNA follows: TGTGCCAGCAGTGCTCCCCAGGGGGACAGGGGGCTTAGAAACGGGGAGCTGTTTTTT.

The CDR3 loop is CSVVDGFPDYEQYF. CDR3 in DNA: TGCAGCGTTGTAGACGGGTTCCCCGACTACGAGCAGTACTTC. The chain combines TRBV29-1 with TRBJ2-7; D gene ambiguous. CDR1 SQVTM and CDR2 ANQGSEA come from the germline V gene. The germline V and J ends were trimmed by 4 bases and 3 bases, with 16 bases remaining between them. This CDR3 has 14 residues.

The rearrangement uses TRBV12-5 and TRBJ2-3, with TRBD2 as a possible D gene (6 bases). CDR1 and CDR2 from the germline V gene are LGHNT and FRNRAP. The CDR3 length is 16 residues. V shed 1 base and J shed 2 bases, with 13 bases lying between them. For the CDR3, the DNA is TGTGCTAGTGGTTTGGGACTAGATCGGCTCACAGATACGCAGTATTTT. As protein: CASGLGLDRLTDTQYF.

This clone was found many times. The chain combines TRBV6-5 with TRBJ2-7; D is possibly TRBD1 (6 bases). The length of the CDR3 is 14 residues. V was trimmed by 5 bases and J by 3 bases, leaving 14 bases between them. Germline V gene data show CDR1 as MNHEY and CDR2 as SVGAGI. Written as DNA, the CDR3 is TGTGCCAGCAGTCGTGGACAGTGGGACTACGAGCAGTACTTC. This gives the protein CASSRGQWDYEQYF.

V usage is TRBV5-1 and J usage is TRBJ1-6, with D unclear. Germline lookup yields CDR1 SGHRS and CDR2 YFSETQ. Between the trimmed V and J ends, which lost 1 base and 9 bases, there was a span of 17 bases. The CDR3 totals 16 residues. In DNA, the CDR3 is TGCGCCAGCAGCTTGAACCCAACCCCAGGTACTTCACCCCTCCACTTT. Protein product: CASSLNPTPGTSPLHF.

The chain couples TRBV21-1 to TRBJ2-3; the table assigns TRBD1, which was not confirmed against the DNA. TRBV21-1 is flagged as a pseudogene. This CDR3 comprises 15 residues. The CDR3 nucleotides read TGTGCCAGCAGCAAACTCGACAGGGGGACAGATACGCAGTATTTT. This codes for CASSKLDRGTDTQYF.

The rearrangement links TRBV7-3 to TRBJ2-1; the D is unclear. The V gene's germline CDR1 is SGHTA and CDR2 FQGTGA. V was shortened by 5 bases and J by 7 bases, with 9 bases between the two germline ends. The CDR3 length is 12 residues. As DNA, the CDR3 is TGTGCCAGCAGCGACATAAGAAATGAGCAGTTCTTC. The encoded protein is CASSDIRNEQFF.

V and J are TRBV27 and TRBJ2-1; TRBD2 matches 8 bases. V trimming: 8 bases; J trimming: 5 bases; junction bases outside the gene matches: 8. This CDR3 has 14 amino acids. Germline lookup yields CDR1 MNHEY and CDR2 SMNVEV (reference sequence). CDR3 DNA sequence: TGTGCCAGCCGTTATGGACTAGCCAACAATGAGCAGTTCTTC. It is translated as CASRYGLANNEQFF.

V usage is TRBV7-2 and J usage is TRBJ1-1; D is ambiguous. Trimming stripped 1 base from V and 4 bases from J, with 16 bases between. The CDR3 spans 16 residues. The germline CDR1 and CDR2 sequences are SGHTA and FQGNSA. The CDR3 bases are TGTGCCAGCAGCTTAGATTTGAACCTCTTCGGCACTGAAGCTTTCTTT. Residues: CASSLDLNLFGTEAFF.